A single sample is the source of the 29 T cell receptor beta chains below, sequenced in a study of blood T cell repertoires in COVID-19. Libraries were prepared by immunoSEQ multiplex PCR; TCRdb keeps only in-frame clonotypes and omits some of them. The sample has 95,000 to 150,000 clones; around 74% are singletons. Specimen: peripheral blood. Receptors were obtained from a man in his 60s with acute or convalescent COVID-19.

The V and J genes are TRBV6-4 and TRBJ1-1; 9 positions match TRBD1. There are 13 residues in the CDR3. Germline trimming cut 3 bases from V and 6 bases from J; bases unmatched to any gene: 2. The germline gives CDR1 MRHNA, CDR2 SNTAGT. CDR3 in amino acids: CASSEDRGSEAFF. Written as DNA, the CDR3 is TGTGCCAGCAGTGAAGACAGGGGGTCTGAAGCTTTCTTT.

This chain joins TRBV6-5 and TRBJ2-3; a weak D match, TRBD2 (7 bases). The CDR3 length is 15 residues. Per the germline V gene, CDR1 is MNHEY and CDR2 is SVGAGI. Trimming pared 2 bases from V and 2 bases from J, leaving 11 bases between. In nucleotides, the CDR3 is TGTGCCAGCAGTTACGGGGGGGCAACCACAGATACGCAGTATTTT. Translated: CASSYGGATTDTQYF.

The chain has TRBV5-4 and TRBJ2-5; D is possibly TRBD1 (6 bases). Trimming removed 4 bases from V and 1 base from J, with 11 bases in between. Germline V gene sequence: CDR1 SGHNT, CDR2 YYREEE (reference sequence). CDR3 length: 14 residues. CDR3 region: CASSPGQSQETQYF. For the CDR3, the DNA is TGTGCCAGCAGCCCGGGACAAAGCCAAGAGACCCAGTACTTC.

The J gene is TRBJ1-5, the V gene TRBV12-3 or TRBV12-4, with D perhaps TRBD1 (5 bases). This CDR3 is 13 amino acids long. V was trimmed by 5 bases and J by 10 bases, leaving 15 bases between them. This CDR3 is CASSHGGVRPQHF. CDR3 nucleotides: TGTGCCAGCAGTCATGGGGGGGTACGCCCCCAGCATTTT.

The J gene is TRBJ1-4, the V gene TRBV10-2, with TRBD1 matching over 7 bases. The germline V gene encodes CDR1 WSHSY and CDR2 SAAADI. There are 14 residues in the CDR3. V gave up 11 bases and J gave up 3 bases; unmatched junction bases: 9. The CDR3 region is CAVSRGVANEKLFF. In nucleotides, the CDR3 is TGCGCCGTATCCAGGGGGGTTGCTAATGAAAAACTGTTTTTT.

The chain employs TRBV2 and TRBJ1-2, with no clear D. The CDR3 contains 15 residues. Per the germline V gene, CDR1 is SNHLY and CDR2 is FYNNEI. V was shortened by 1 base and J by 8 bases, with 17 bases between the two germline ends. CDR3 sequence reads: CASSEGVWAAEGYTF. The CDR3 DNA reads as TGTGCCAGCAGTGAAGGCGTTTGGGCAGCCGAGGGCTACACCTTC.

The chain links TRBV5-1 to TRBJ2-2; 8 bases fit TRBD2. V shed 5 bases and J 3 bases; nucleotides not matched to a gene: 3. The CDR3 runs to 14 residues. Germline-derived CDR1 and CDR2 are SGHRS and YFSETQ. CDR3 DNA sequence: TGCGCCAGCAGACTACTAGCGGACACCGGGGAGCTGTTTTTT. Encoded protein: CASRLLADTGELFF.

The V gene is TRBV7-9, the J gene TRBJ1-5, with TRBD1 matching 11 bases. The ends lost 5 bases at V and 6 bases at J; junction bases unmatched: 6. Germline assignment: CDR1 SEHNR and CDR2 FQNEAQ (reference sequence). The length of the CDR3 is 15 residues. The chain's CDR3 is CASSAGQGAGQPQHF. CDR3 sequence (DNA): TGTGCCAGCAGCGCCGGACAGGGGGCTGGTCAGCCCCAGCATTTT.

The chain employs TRBV6-4 and TRBJ1-1, with 8 bases matching TRBD1. The V and J ends lost 6 bases and 4 bases, in that order; junction bases with no gene match: 10. Germline V gives CDR1 MRHNA, CDR2 SNTAGT. The CDR3 has 15 residues. The CDR3 region has the DNA TGTGCCAGCAGCGAGGACAGGGTAGGAGGCACTGAAGCTTTCTTT. Translating it yields CASSEDRVGGTEAFF.

The V call is TRBV13, the J call TRBJ2-3, with 8 positions matching TRBD2. This CDR3 comprises 16 residues. J lost 0 bases, V lost 5 bases, and 7 bases had no gene match. The germline CDR1 and CDR2 sequences are PRHDT and FYEKMQ (reference sequence). CDR3 DNA: TGTGCCAGCAGCGAAGCTGCGGGAGGCAGCACAGATACGCAGTATTTT. Translating gives CASSEAAGGSTDTQYF.

The rearrangement links TRBV7-3 to TRBJ2-2; TRBD1 agrees at 7 bases. Trimming removed 5 bases from V and 2 bases from J; junction bases left unmatched: 8. CDR3 length equals 16 residues. The germline V gene has CDR1 SGHTA and CDR2 FQGTGA. The CDR3 spells CASSQRGQSNTGELFF. In DNA form, the CDR3 reads TGTGCCAGCAGCCAACGGGGACAGAGCAACACCGGGGAGCTGTTTTTT.

V gene TRBV24-1 combines with J gene TRBJ1-5; D gene uncertain. Trimming stripped 1 base from V and 6 bases from J, with 9 bases between. The CDR3 has 14 residues. Germline V gives CDR1 KGHDR, CDR2 SFDVKD. The CDR3 is CATSDFSVGQPQHF. In DNA form, the CDR3 reads TGTGCCACCAGTGATTTCTCCGTCGGTCAGCCCCAGCATTTT.

This clone has a single count. The CDR3 loop is CASSDQRTGELFF. The CDR3 DNA follows: TGCGCCAGCAGCGACCAGCGCACCGGGGAGCTGTTTTTT. The J gene is TRBJ2-2, the V gene TRBV5-1; D call uncertain. The CDR3 is made up of 13 amino acids. Germline assignment: CDR1 SGHRS and CDR2 YFSETQ. V lost 4 bases, J lost 4 bases, and 8 bases lay in between.

The chain's CDR3 is CASTRRTATNEKLFF. DNA for the CDR3: TGTGCCAGCACTCGCCGGACAGCAACTAATGAAAAACTGTTTTTT. This chain links TRBV7-2 with TRBJ1-4, with TRBD1 as a possible D gene (6 bases). Trimming took 7 bases from V and 0 from J, leaving 12 bases between them. The length of the CDR3 is 15 residues. Germline CDR1 reads SGHTA; CDR2 reads FQGNSA. Full variable domain (missing parts from reference TRBV7-2 and TRBJ1-4): GAGVSQSPSNKVTEKGKDVELRCDPISGHTALYWYRQSLGQGLEFLIYFQGNSAPDKSGLPSDRFSAERTGGSVSTLTIQRTQQEDSAVYLCASTRRTATNEKLFFGSGTQLSVL.

This clone was seen only once. The chain carries TRBV7-2 and TRBJ2-7; no clear D. The CDR3 loop spans 14 amino acids. Germline V lookup: CDR1 SGHTA, CDR2 FQGNSA. Trimming cost V 4 bases and J 1 base, with 11 bases left between them. The CDR3 sequence: CASSSDLNSYEQYF. The CDR3 region has the DNA TGTGCCAGCAGCTCAGACTTAAATTCCTACGAGCAGTACTTC. The whole variable domain, remainder taken from reference TRBV7-2 and TRBJ2-7, is GAGVSQSPSNKVTEKGKDVELRCDPISGHTALYWYRQSLGQGLEFLIYFQGNSAPDKSGLPSDRFSAERTGGSVSTLTIQRTQQEDSAVYLCASSSDLNSYEQYFGPGTRLTVT.

V is TRBV5-1 and J is TRBJ1-1; 7 nucleotides align to TRBD1. J gave up 0 bases and V 0 bases, and 5 bases lay outside the gene matches. This CDR3 is 16 amino acids long. CDR1 and CDR2 from the germline V gene are SGHRS and YFSETQ. The CDR3 DNA sequence: TGCGCCAGCAGCTTGGAGCTACAGGGGATGAACACTGAAGCTTTCTTT. Its translation: CASSLELQGMNTEAFF.

This clone was seen only once. The rearrangement links TRBV7-9 to TRBJ1-5; 9 nucleotides line up with TRBD1. V was pared by 5 bases and J by 6 bases, with 11 bases of the junction left unmatched. Germline V gene data show CDR1 as SEHNR and CDR2 as FQNEAQ (reference sequence). This CDR3 has 16 amino acids. CDR3 sequence reads: CASSKRGTGTSQPQHF. The CDR3 nucleotides read TGTGCCAGCAGCAAAAGGGGGACAGGGACGAGTCAGCCCCAGCATTTT.

The chain links TRBV21-1 to TRBJ2-7; no check of the table's D call, TRBD2, against the DNA was made. TRBV21-1 is labeled a pseudogene. There are 14 residues in the CDR3. CDR3 sequence reads: CASSPSGGAYEQYF. Here the CDR3 DNA reads TGTGCCAGCAGCCCCTCGGGGGGGGCCTACGAGCAGTACTTC.

This clone is a singleton in its sample. The V call is TRBV14, the J call TRBJ1-1; maybe TRBD1 (5 bases). The CDR3 covers 16 residues. Germline V CDR1 and CDR2: SGHDN, FVKESK. V lost 3 bases and J lost 3, with 17 bases in between. The CDR3 sequence is CASSHGGVGFDTEAFF. CDR3 DNA sequence: TGTGCCAGCAGCCATGGGGGGGTAGGGTTCGACACTGAAGCTTTCTTT. Supplemented by reference TRBV14 and TRBJ1-1, the full variable domain reads EAGVTQFPSHSVIEKGQTVTLRCDPISGHDNLYWYRRVMGKEIKFLLHFVKESKQDESGMPNNRFLAERTGGTYSTLKVQPAELEDSGVYFCASSHGGVGFDTEAFFGQGTRLTVV.

This chain connects TRBV5-6 to TRBJ2-3, with D maybe TRBD2 (5 bases). This CDR3 has 13 amino acids. V was cut by 4 bases and J by 4 bases, with 10 bases left in between. CDR1 SGHDT and CDR2 YYEEEE come from the germline V gene. CDR3 in DNA: TGTGCCAGCAGCGTTCCCGGGGCAGATACGCAGTATTTT. Its translation: CASSVPGADTQYF.

V gene TRBV7-8 combines with J gene TRBJ2-5; D gene ambiguous. This CDR3 is built from 15 residues. The germline CDR1 and CDR2 sequences are SGHVS and FQNEAQ. V lost 2 bases and J lost 2, with 12 bases in between. CDR3 region: CASSLMPELQETQYF. The CDR3 DNA reads TGTGCCAGCAGCTTAATGCCTGAACTACAAGAGACCCAGTACTTC.

The chain recombines TRBV14 with TRBJ2-7; 11 bases match TRBD2. From germline, CDR1 is SGHDN and CDR2 FVKESK. This CDR3 contains 13 residues. Trimming cost V 1 base and J 11 bases; bases outside gene matches: 4. The CDR3 is CASSQVLAGVKYF. The CDR3 DNA sequence: TGTGCCAGCAGCCAAGTACTAGCGGGAGTCAAGTACTTC.

The V call is TRBV12-3 or TRBV12-4, the J call TRBJ2-7; tentative D call: TRBD1 (6 bases). This CDR3 has 13 amino acids. V lost 3 bases to trimming and J lost 6 bases, with 12 bases between them. CDR3 in DNA: TGTGCCAGCAGTTTGAGGACAGCGGCCGAGCAGTACTTC. Translated: CASSLRTAAEQYF.

J is TRBJ1-2 and V is TRBV7-2, with D tentatively TRBD1 (5 bases). The CDR3 sequence is 13 residues long. V lost 3 bases and J lost 7, with 12 bases in between. Per germline, CDR1 SGHTA and CDR2 FQGNSA. The CDR3: CASSFSLRAGYTF. CDR3 coding DNA: TGTGCCAGCAGCTTTAGCCTCAGGGCTGGCTACACCTTC. Full variable domain (outside the CDR3, taken from reference TRBV7-2 and TRBJ1-2): GAGVSQSPSNKVTEKGKDVELRCDPISGHTALYWYRQSLGQGLEFLIYFQGNSAPDKSGLPSDRFSAERTGGSVSTLTIQRTQQEDSAVYLCASSFSLRAGYTFGSGTRLTVV.

This chain connects TRBV14 to TRBJ1-6; possibly TRBD1 for D (6 bases). The CDR3 runs to 13 residues. Trimming pared 2 bases from V and 10 bases from J, leaving 9 bases between. Germline loops: CDR1 SGHDN, CDR2 FVKESK. The CDR3 DNA reads as TGTGCCAGCAGCCAATACAGGGACTCACCCCTCCACTTT. Translated: CASSQYRDSPLHF.

The rearrangement uses TRBV9 and TRBJ2-1; 9 bases fit TRBD1. CDR3 length: 15 amino acids. The ends lost 3 bases at V and 4 bases at J; junction bases unmatched: 5. Germline V gene data show CDR1 as SGDLS and CDR2 as YYNGEE. DNA of the CDR3: TGTGCCAGCAGCGAGGACAGGGGCGGGTACAATGAGCAGTTCTTC. Its translation is CASSEDRGGYNEQFF.

As DNA, the CDR3 is TGTGCCAGCAGCCTGAGACAGGGCGGTGACACTGAAGCTTTCTTT. Encoded protein: CASSLRQGGDTEAFF. This chain uses TRBV7-8 with TRBJ1-1, with 7 bases identical to TRBD1. V was clipped by 5 bases and J by 3 bases; unmatched bases: 9. The CDR3 spans 15 residues. Per the germline V gene, CDR1 is SGHVS and CDR2 is FQNEAQ.

This clone was counted between two and nine times. The chain links TRBV3-1 (or the pseudogene TRBV3-2) to TRBJ1-5; D call uncertain. Germline CDR1 and CDR2: LGHDT and YNNKEL (reference sequence). The CDR3 is made up of 12 amino acids. Trimming shortened V by 3 bases and J by 6 bases, and 6 bases separated the two germline ends. The CDR3 region is CASSQSSQPQHF. CDR3 DNA sequence: TGTGCCAGCAGCCAGTCCTCTCAGCCCCAGCATTTT.

CDR3 sequence (DNA): TGTGCCAGCAGCGTAGGACAGGGAGGAGGGCCCCAGCATTTT. Translation: CASSVGQGGGPQHF. The rearrangement uses TRBV5-8 and TRBJ1-5; TRBD1 agrees at 8 bases. Unmatched junction bases numbered 9, after V lost 4 bases and J lost 9 bases. Germline V gives CDR1 SGHTS, CDR2 YDEGEE. There are 14 residues in the CDR3. The entire variable domain, with the rest obtained from reference TRBV5-8 and TRBJ1-5, is as follows: EAGVTQSPTHLIKTRGQQATLRCSPISGHTSVYWYQQALGLGLQFLLWYDEGEERNRGNFPPRFSGRQFPNYSSELNVNALELEDSALYLCASSVGQGGGPQHFGDGTRLSIL.